These 2 T cell receptor beta chains share one sample of origin, sequenced in a study of cytomegalovirus exposure and HLA in healthy donors. Vbeta (60) and Jbeta (13) primers were used in the PCR. Assay: immunoSEQ multiplex PCR; the TCRdb copy retains only in-frame clones and omits some. The data show about 160,000 clones, more than 70% seen once. Specimen: PBMCs. The source is a male donor in good health and CMV-seropositive.

V and J are TRBV5-8 and TRBJ1-2; TRBD1 agrees at 7 bases. With 4 bases clipped from V and 4 bases from J, the junction kept 13 bases outside the gene matches. Per germline, CDR1 SGHTS and CDR2 YDEGEE. The CDR3 consists of 16 residues. CDR3 bases: TGTGCCAGCAGCGTTGACAGGGAATGGTTCCGCTATGGCTACACCTTC. It specifies CASSVDREWFRYGYTF. The full variable domain, with the rest looked up from reference TRBV5-8 and TRBJ1-2, is EAGVTQSPTHLIKTRGQQATLRCSPISGHTSVYWYQQALGLGLQFLLWYDEGEERNRGNFPPRFSGRQFPNYSSELNVNALELEDSALYLCASSVDREWFRYGYTFGSGTRLTVV.

This clone was counted only a few times. The genes are TRBV6-5 and TRBJ1-1; weak D call: TRBD1 (6 bases). The CDR3 extends over 13 amino acids. V lost 5 bases and J lost 8, with 15 bases in between. Germline values: CDR1 MNHEY, CDR2 SVGAGI. The CDR3 here is CASSNTHRAEAFF. DNA of the CDR3: TGTGCCAGCAGTAACACCCACAGGGCAGAAGCTTTCTTT.